This entry lists 32 T cell receptor beta chains sequenced from one sample in a study of T cell repertoires in cytomegalovirus infection. No antigen has been identified for these receptors. TCRdb used MiXCR to reprocess the reads, holding one entry per CDR3 protein. The sample lists some 900,000 distinct CDR3 sequences, 32% occurring once. The source material was cultured CD8+ T cells from PBMCs, sampled from culture after CMV antigen stimulation. The receptors were sampled from a human donor in good health (CMV status not recorded). Some clones in this sample may be carry-over from other donors' samples.

The chain employs TRBV12-3 or TRBV12-4 and TRBJ2-1, with D maybe TRBD1 (5 bases). V was clipped by 5 bases and J by 8 bases, with 13 bases between them. The CDR3 has 13 residues. The CDR3 region is CASSIQDFDEQFF. The CDR3 nucleotides read TGTGCCAGCAGTATACAGGATTTCGATGAGCAGTTCTTC.

The chain recombines TRBV4-3 with TRBJ1-6; 7 nucleotides line up with TRBD1. Germline V gene data show CDR1 as LGHNA and CDR2 as YSLEER. V lost 0 bases, J lost 12 bases, and 5 bases stayed unmatched. The CDR3 has 14 amino acids. The CDR3 nucleotides read TGCGCCAGCAGCCAAGACAGGGGGTACCGACCCCTCCACTTT. Translating gives CASSQDRGYRPLHF.

The genes are TRBV3-1 and TRBJ2-6; D is uncertain. The CDR3 loop spans 16 amino acids. Trimming pared 4 bases from V and 0 bases from J, leaving 10 bases between. Germline V gene data show CDR1 as LGHDT and CDR2 as YNNKEL (reference sequence). The CDR3 sequence: CASSPTASSGANVLTF. CDR3 bases: TGTGCCAGCAGCCCCACAGCAAGCTCTGGGGCCAACGTCCTGACTTTC.

In its sample, this clonotype was seen a few times. This sequence joins TRBV13 and TRBJ1-1; D unclear. With 0 bases removed from V and 1 base from J, the gap between germline ends came to 9 bases. CDR3 length equals 15 residues. Germline CDR1 reads PRHDT; CDR2 reads FYEKMQ (reference sequence). The CDR3 loop is CASSLGRPGNTEAFF. As DNA, the CDR3 is TGTGCCAGCAGCTTAGGTCGACCAGGGAACACTGAAGCTTTCTTT.

This clonotype occurred a few times. Here the CDR3 DNA reads TGTGCCATCAGTGACCGGACTAGCGGGGCAGCCTACGAGCAGTACTTC. It is translated as CAISDRTSGAAYEQYF. V and J are TRBV10-3 and TRBJ2-7; 12 positions agree with TRBD2. V shed 3 bases and J 2 bases; nucleotides not matched to a gene: 5. The germline CDR1 and CDR2 sequences are ENHRY and SYGVKD. This CDR3 is 16 amino acids long.

This clonotype was found once. The chain recombines TRBV19 with TRBJ1-1; no firm D call. This CDR3 is 13 amino acids long. The V end was cut by 2 bases, the J end by 2 bases, with 6 bases between. Per germline, CDR1 LNHDA and CDR2 SQIVND (reference sequence). The CDR3 DNA sequence: TGTGCCAGTAGTATATCCATTAACACTGAAGCTTTCTTT. It encodes CASSISINTEAFF. Together with reference TRBV19 and TRBJ1-1, the CDR3 gives the full variable domain: DGGITQSPKYLFRKEGQNVTLSCEQNLNHDAMYWYRQDPGQGLRLIYYSQIVNDFQKGDIAEGYSVSREKKESFPLTVTSAQKNPTAFYLCASSISINTEAFFGQGTRLTVV.

The sample holds many counts of this clonotype. V gene TRBV7-9 combines with J gene TRBJ1-5, with TRBD1 matching over 10 bases. The CDR3 runs 16 residues. Germline CDR1 and CDR2: SEHNR and FQNEAQ (reference sequence). V gave up 5 bases and J gave up 6 bases; unmatched junction bases: 10. The CDR3 is CASSTRDRGWAQPQHF. Here the CDR3 DNA reads TGTGCCAGCAGCACTCGGGACAGGGGATGGGCTCAGCCCCAGCATTTT.

The table lists this clonotype with a few counts. The chain couples TRBV6-5 to TRBJ1-2; D possibly corresponds to TRBD1 (5 bases). The CDR3 loop spans 13 amino acids. CDR1 is MNHEY and CDR2 is SVGAGI in the germline V gene. Trimming removed 2 bases at V and 7 bases at J, with 11 bases between. CDR3 amino acids: CASSYAPGGGYTF. Here the CDR3 DNA reads TGTGCCAGCAGTTACGCTCCGGGGGGTGGCTACACCTTC.

Concerning this clonotype itself: Mismatch with germline at one junction end may stem from a read error. J is TRBJ2-3 and V is TRBV7-6; D is tentatively TRBD1 or TRBD2 (5 bases each). Per the germline V gene, CDR1 is SGHVS and CDR2 is FNYEAQ. The CDR3 spans 15 residues. The CDR3 DNA follows: TGTGTCAGCAGCTTAGGGGAGCGCCGCACAGATACGCAGTATTTT. It is translated as CVSSLGERRTDTQYF.

CDR3 residues: CASSLGRVYGYTF. The CDR3 DNA reads as TGTGCCAGCAGCCTAGGGAGGGTTTATGGCTACACCTTC. V usage is TRBV7-6 and J usage is TRBJ1-2; D is unresolved. Germline CDR1 is SGHVS and CDR2 is FNYEAQ. V lost 5 bases, J lost 5 bases, and 12 bases lay in between. This CDR3 has 13 residues.

A note on this clonotype: This sequence may be a read error, since a much larger clone differs from it by one base. V usage is TRBV2 and J usage is TRBJ2-2; TRBD1 matches at 10 bases. The V gene's germline CDR1 is SNHLY and CDR2 FYNNEI. The CDR3 contains 15 residues. CDR3 in DNA: TGTGTCAGCAGTGCAGGGACAGGGGTGATCGGGGAGCTGTTTTTT. Translation gives CVSSAGTGVIGELFF.

This clonotype was seen a handful of times. The chain is built from TRBV4-1 and TRBJ2-7; no reliable D call. CDR1 is MGHRA, CDR2 YSYEKL, per germline. This CDR3 spans 13 amino acids. The germline V and J ends were trimmed by 1 base and 5 bases, with 9 bases remaining between them. CDR3 nucleotide sequence: TGCGCCAGCAGCCAAGTGGCCCCAGACGAGCAGTACTTC. This sequence encodes CASSQVAPDEQYF.

The chain couples TRBV7-2 to TRBJ2-1; 8 bases are shared with TRBD1. Germline V gene lookup returns CDR1 SGHTA and CDR2 FQGNSA. V lost 6 bases, J lost 3 bases, and 7 bases stayed unmatched. The CDR3 covers 15 residues. CDR3 residues: CASSGQGSNYNEQFF. DNA for the CDR3: TGTGCCAGCAGTGGACAGGGATCAAACTACAATGAGCAGTTCTTC. The full variable domain, completed using reference TRBV7-2 and TRBJ2-1, is GAGVSQSPSNKVTEKGKDVELRCDPISGHTALYWYRQSLGQGLEFLIYFQGNSAPDKSGLPSDRFSAERTGGSVSTLTIQRTQQEDSAVYLCASSGQGSNYNEQFFGPGTRLTVL.

V and J are TRBV4-1 and TRBJ1-1, with 10 bases aligning to TRBD1. The CDR3 length is 15 residues. V shed 3 bases, J shed 4 bases, and the junction held 5 bases outside the gene matches. Germline lookup yields CDR1 MGHRA and CDR2 YSYEKL. CDR3 loop: CASSHQDRGATEAFF. CDR3 coding DNA: TGCGCCAGCAGCCACCAGGACAGGGGGGCCACTGAAGCTTTCTTT.

J is TRBJ1-1 and V is TRBV6-5, with 7 nucleotides matching TRBD1. In germline, CDR1 is MNHEY, CDR2 SVGAGI. Trimming took 2 bases from V and 2 from J; bases not matched to a gene: 8. The CDR3 sequence is 16 residues long. CDR3 residues: CASSYPGQVGNTEAFF. CDR3 sequence (DNA): TGTGCCAGCAGTTACCCCGGACAGGTGGGTAACACTGAAGCTTTCTTT.

The chain is built from TRBV28 and TRBJ1-6, with a tentative D call TRBD1 (5 bases). V was trimmed by 6 bases and J by 5 bases, leaving 11 bases between them. The CDR3 spans 14 residues. From germline, CDR1 is MDHEN and CDR2 SYDVKM. Here the CDR3 DNA reads TGTGCCAGCAGGGCCTGGGGGGATAATTCACCCCTCCACTTT. It codes for CASRAWGDNSPLHF.

V gene TRBV7-6 combines with J gene TRBJ1-1; D is unresolved. Germline V gene data show CDR1 as SGHVS and CDR2 as FNYEAQ. The CDR3 runs to 15 residues. The V gene lost 1 base and the J gene lost 2 bases, with 11 bases spanning the gap. CDR3 bases: TGTGCCAGCAGCTTAGTTGACACACCCAACACTGAAGCTTTCTTT. This translates into CASSLVDTPNTEAFF.

V and J are TRBV25-1 and TRBJ2-5, with 9 bases fitting TRBD1. With 8 bases clipped from V and 1 base from J, the junction kept 8 bases outside the gene matches. This CDR3 region has 15 residues. The germline CDR1 and CDR2 sequences are MGHDK and SYGVNS. This chain's CDR3 is CASFAGQGPQETQYF. CDR3 bases: TGTGCCAGCTTCGCGGGACAGGGCCCCCAAGAGACCCAGTACTTC.

The V call is TRBV7-3, the J call TRBJ1-2; D gene unclear. The V gene's germline CDR1 is SGHTA and CDR2 FQGTGA. CDR3 size: 15 residues. The ends were cut back, 4 bases at V and 3 bases at J, with 15 bases in the middle. CDR3 residues: CASSSLQVTHYGYTF. The DNA for the CDR3 is TGTGCCAGCAGCTCCCTTCAGGTGACTCACTATGGCTACACCTTC.

The chain links TRBV2 to TRBJ2-7, with no clear D. V was shortened by 4 bases and J by 7 bases, with 11 bases between the two germline ends. CDR3 size: 12 residues. CDR1 is SNHLY and CDR2 is FYNNEI in the germline V gene. CDR3 coding DNA: TGTGCCAGCAGTGGATTTGGCCCTGAGCAGTACGTC. Protein: CASSGFGPEQYV.

With respect to this clonotype: The junction departs from germline at one end; a sequencing error may be responsible. This chain connects TRBV7-6 to TRBJ2-1; TRBD2 matches at 7 bases. The germline gives CDR1 SGHVS, CDR2 FNYEAQ. The CDR3 is 11 residues long. DNA for the CDR3: TGCTTAGCGGGTGGTTACAATGAGCAGTTCTTC. It is translated as CLAGGYNEQFF.

In its sample, this clonotype was seen many times. The genes are TRBV5-5 and TRBJ1-2; D unclear. Germline CDR1 reads SGHKS; CDR2 reads YYEKEE (reference sequence). Trimming stripped 4 bases from V and 1 base from J, with 11 bases between. CDR3 length: 14 amino acids. Here the CDR3 DNA reads TGTGCCAGCAGCCCTTTGGACTTTAACTATGGCTACACCTTC. It encodes CASSPLDFNYGYTF.

V is TRBV13 and J is TRBJ1-5; 7 bases line up with TRBD1. The germline CDR1 and CDR2 sequences are PRHDT and FYEKMQ (reference sequence). The CDR3 spans 12 residues. V lost 5 bases to trimming and J lost 15 bases; unmatched junction nucleotides: 10. The DNA for the CDR3 is TGTGCCAGCAGCCGAGGAGGGGGCCCGGTGCATTTT. This gives the protein CASSRGGGPVHF.

This rearrangement joins TRBV27 to TRBJ1-1, with a possible D match to TRBD1 (5 bases). This CDR3 has 12 residues. V lost 5 bases and J lost 8, with 12 bases in between. Per the germline V gene, CDR1 is MNHEY and CDR2 is SMNVEV (reference sequence). CDR3 residues: CASSLPRGEAFF. The CDR3 DNA follows: TGTGCCAGCAGTCTCCCGAGGGGAGAAGCTTTCTTT.

The genes are TRBV19 and TRBJ1-1; D perhaps matches TRBD1 (6 bases). Trimming took 5 bases from V and 4 from J, leaving 14 bases between them. The CDR3 has 14 amino acids. Germline V gene data show CDR1 as LNHDA and CDR2 as SQIVND (reference sequence). Here the CDR3 reads CASSGAGAATEAFF. In nucleotides, the CDR3 is TGTGCCAGTAGTGGGGCGGGGGCTGCCACTGAAGCTTTCTTT.

This clonotype was detected once. CDR3 loop: CASSVLAGAPYEQYF. In nucleotides, the CDR3 is TGTGCCAGCAGCGTACTAGCGGGGGCCCCATACGAGCAGTACTTC. The chain joins TRBV5-5 to TRBJ2-7; TRBD2 aligns across 11 bases. The CDR3 totals 15 residues. Germline V gene sequence: CDR1 SGHKS, CDR2 YYEKEE (reference sequence). The junction had 7 bases not matched to a gene; V was cut back by 4 bases and J by 4 bases.

This clonotype occurred a few times. The chain recombines TRBV27 with TRBJ2-1; 7 bases are a match to TRBD1. Unmatched junction bases numbered 10, after V lost 6 bases and J lost 2 bases. The CDR3 consists of 16 residues. CDR1 MNHEY and CDR2 SMNVEV come from the germline V gene (reference sequence). The CDR3 loop is CASRGPRTGPYNEQFF. In nucleotides, the CDR3 is TGTGCCAGCAGGGGTCCGAGGACAGGACCCTACAATGAGCAGTTCTTC.

This clonotype was found a few times. The rearrangement links TRBV6-1 to TRBJ2-7, with 9 positions matching TRBD2. Germline V gene sequence: CDR1 MNHNS, CDR2 SASEGT. There are 21 residues in the CDR3. V shed 2 bases and J 2 bases; nucleotides not matched to a gene: 22. The DNA for the CDR3 is TGTGCCAGCAGTGAAACGGGAGCGGGGGGCGCTTGGCGGGGGGGACCCTACGAGCAGTACGTC. This gives the protein CASSETGAGGAWRGGPYEQYV.

This sequence joins TRBV7-6 and TRBJ1-4; no clear D gene. In germline, CDR1 is SGHVS, CDR2 FNYEAQ. Trimming removed 3 bases at V and 5 bases at J, with 10 bases between. The CDR3 runs 14 residues. The CDR3: CASSFPDKNEKLFF. CDR3 nucleotides: TGTGCCAGCAGCTTCCCCGACAAGAATGAAAAACTGTTTTTT.

This clonotype was detected many times. This rearrangement joins TRBV7-8 to TRBJ2-5; the D gene is possibly TRBD2 (6 bases). V was clipped by 5 bases and J by 1 base, with 11 bases between them. Germline CDR1 reads SGHVS; CDR2 reads FQNEAQ. This CDR3 spans 14 amino acids. The CDR3: CASSTRLVQETQYF. CDR3 DNA: TGTGCCAGCAGCACCCGACTAGTCCAAGAGACCCAGTACTTC.

This clonotype came up once. The chain combines TRBV7-6 with TRBJ1-2, with unresolved D. Deletions cut 10 bases from V and 2 bases from J, with 17 bases between. CDR1 and CDR2 from the germline V gene are SGHVS and FNYEAQ. The length of the CDR3 is 14 residues. CDR3 residues: CATQQEGNNYGYTF. The CDR3 nucleotides read TGTGCCACCCAGCAGGAAGGGAACAACTATGGCTACACCTTC.

The chain uses TRBV2 and TRBJ2-1; 8 positions agree with TRBD2. The V segment lost 9 bases and the J segment 2 bases; nucleotides outside the gene matches: 3. The CDR3 runs 13 residues. Germline V gene lookup returns CDR1 SNHLY and CDR2 FYNNEI. Here the CDR3 DNA reads TGTGCCAGAGCGGGGGCCGCCTACAATGAGCAGTTCTTC. This encodes CARAGAAYNEQFF.